One sample yielded the 22 T cell receptor beta chains listed below, sequenced in a study of T cells in Graves' hyperthyroidism and ophthalmopathy. Template material for amplifying TCR beta CDR3 regions consisted of RNA transcripts. Initially, a first-round RT-PCR of the TCR CDR3 employed the HTBI primer set. TCRdb re-derived calls from the multiplex PCR reads in MiXCR, one entry per CDR3 protein. The sample holds about 360,000 distinct CDR3 sequences, 19% seen once. Source material: blood. These receptors all come from a woman aged 18-29 years with Graves' hyperthyroidism.

This clonotype occurred many times. A read error may explain this, as a much larger clone is one base away. The CDR3 nucleotides are TGTGCCAGCAGGTTGGGGCTTCAAACCGGGGAGCTGTTGTTT. Its translation is CASRLGLQTGELLF. This chain links TRBV2 with TRBJ2-2, with D possibly being TRBD1 or TRBD2 (5 bases each). The length of the CDR3 is 14 residues. Germline CDR1 is SNHLY and CDR2 is FYNNEI. Full variable domain (missing parts from reference TRBV2 and TRBJ2-2): EPEVTQTPSHQVTQMGQEVILRCVPISNHLYFYWYRQILGQKVEFLVSFYNNEISEKSEIFDDQFSVERPDGSNFTLKIRSTKLEDSAMYFCASRLGLQTGELLFGEGSRLTVL.

This clonotype was seen repeatedly, ten times or more. The gene calls are TRBV6-6 and TRBJ2-7, with TRBD2 identical over 9 bases. The germline CDR1 and CDR2 sequences are MNHNY and SVGAGI (reference sequence). This CDR3 contains 12 residues. The ends lost 6 bases at V and 5 bases at J; junction bases unmatched: 2. In DNA, the CDR3 is TGTGCCAGCAGAGCGGGGGGAGACGAGCAGTACTTC. This translates into CASRAGGDEQYF.

The chain combines TRBV28 with TRBJ2-7; D is unresolved. In germline, CDR1 is MDHEN, CDR2 SYDVKM. The CDR3 totals 12 residues. Trimming stripped 5 bases from V and 5 bases from J, with 10 bases between. The CDR3 spells CASSPTDDEQYF. The CDR3 DNA reads as TGTGCCAGCAGTCCTACCGACGACGAGCAGTACTTC.

This clonotype was counted at least ten times. J is TRBJ1-6 and V is TRBV20-1; D is unclear. Trimming took 3 bases from V and 8 from J, leaving 20 bases between them. Germline CDR1 reads DFQATT; CDR2 reads SNEGSKA (reference sequence). The CDR3 totals 16 residues. CDR3 nucleotide sequence: TGCAGTGCTAGTAGAGGGCACGGGATGGGCGATTCACCCCTCCACTTT. This sequence encodes CSASRGHGMGDSPLHF.

This clonotype was recorded at least ten times. The rearrangement joins TRBV12-3 or TRBV12-4 to TRBJ1-3; 10 bases are shared with TRBD1. CDR3 length: 15 residues. J was trimmed by 3 bases and V by 6 bases; bases with no gene match: 5. The CDR3 spells CASSADRGGGNTIYF. The CDR3 DNA sequence: TGTGCCAGCAGCGCGGACAGGGGGGGTGGAAACACCATATATTTT.

This clonotype has ten or more counts. The CDR3 loop is CASRERGGLNTEAFF. The CDR3 DNA reads as TGTGCCAGCAGAGAAAGGGGGGGTTTGAACACTGAAGCTTTCTTT. This chain uses TRBV2 with TRBJ1-1, with D maybe TRBD1 (6 bases). This CDR3 comprises 15 residues. Per the germline V gene, CDR1 is SNHLY and CDR2 is FYNNEI. Trimming stripped 6 bases from V and 0 bases from J, with 14 bases between.

This chain joins TRBV12-3 or TRBV12-4 and TRBJ2-4; possible D gene TRBD1, 5 bases. V gave up 5 bases and J gave up 0 bases, with 8 bases separating them. This CDR3 has 14 amino acids. CDR3 sequence (DNA): TGTGCCAGCAGTACGACAGTAGCCAAAAACATTCAGTACTTC. It codes for CASSTTVAKNIQYF.

The chain uses TRBV18 and TRBJ2-5; 9 bases are a match to TRBD1. Germline V gene sequence: CDR1 KGHSH, CDR2 LQKENI. V trimming: 3 bases; J trimming: 4 bases; junction bases outside the gene matches: 6. This CDR3 is 15 amino acids long. The DNA for the CDR3 is TGTGCCAGCTCACCCTTCTACAGGGGGCGAGAGACCCAGTACTTC. Translation: CASSPFYRGRETQYF.

In this sample, this clonotype turned up many times. The V call is TRBV11-1, the J call TRBJ1-1, with D unclear. The V gene lost 5 bases and the J gene lost 7 bases, with 26 bases spanning the gap. The V gene's germline CDR1 is SGHAT and CDR2 FQDESV (reference sequence). The CDR3 is 17 amino acids. CDR3 residues: CASSTPQAGPWNDEAFF. The CDR3 region has the DNA TGTGCCAGCAGCACGCCTCAGGCGGGCCCGTGGAATGATGAAGCTTTCTTT.

This clonotype was observed many times. The junction shows a germline mismatch at one end, possibly a read error. The chain uses TRBV2 and TRBJ2-4, with 7 bases fitting TRBD2. CDR3 length equals 14 residues. The germline V gene has CDR1 SNHLY and CDR2 FYNNEI. The CDR3 sequence is CASEEGRAKNIKYF. The CDR3 bases are TGTGCCAGCGAGGAGGGGAGGGCCAAAAACATTAAGTACTTC.

This clonotype was counted at least ten times. This rearrangement joins TRBV9 to TRBJ2-5; 7 bases fit TRBD1. CDR1 is SGDLS and CDR2 is YYNGEE in the germline V gene. This CDR3 region has 14 residues. V lost 3 bases and J lost 3; bases outside the gene matches: 5. CDR3: CASSATGTEETQYF. The CDR3 DNA reads as TGTGCCAGCAGCGCGACCGGGACAGAAGAGACCCAGTACTTC.

This clonotype was picked up many times. V usage is TRBV2 and J usage is TRBJ2-7; 10 positions match TRBD2. The CDR3 loop spans 14 amino acids. Germline CDR1 and CDR2: SNHLY and FYNNEI. Unmatched junction bases numbered 6, after V lost 4 bases and J lost 6 bases. DNA of the CDR3: TGTGCCAGCAGTGTTCGGCTAGCGGGGGTCGAGCAGTACTTC. It is translated as CASSVRLAGVEQYF.

This clonotype was recorded many times. This chain links TRBV6-5 with TRBJ2-7, with a possible D match to TRBD2 (5 bases). The CDR3 length is 12 residues. Germline V gene data show CDR1 as MNHEY and CDR2 as SVGAGI. With 4 bases removed from V and 4 bases from J, the gap between germline ends came to 8 bases. The CDR3 loop is CASSLEEYEQYF. The CDR3 DNA reads as TGTGCCAGCAGTTTGGAGGAGTACGAGCAGTACTTC.

This clonotype was seen at least ten times. The chain recombines TRBV6-4 with TRBJ2-1, with D perhaps TRBD1 or TRBD2 (5 bases each). The CDR3 spans 13 residues. Per the germline V gene, CDR1 is MRHNA and CDR2 is SNTAGT. V dropped 5 bases and J dropped 5 bases, with 10 bases sitting between them. This chain's CDR3 is CASSNGADNEQFF. The CDR3 DNA reads as TGTGCCAGCAGTAACGGGGCCGACAATGAGCAGTTCTTC.

The CDR3 reads CASSFQPTATGNTIYF. Written as DNA, the CDR3 is TGTGCCAGCAGCTTTCAACCGACAGCTACAGGAAACACCATATATTTT. The rearrangement uses TRBV7-8 and TRBJ1-3, with D perhaps TRBD1 (5 bases). The V gene lost 3 bases and the J gene lost 4 bases, with 16 bases spanning the gap. Germline CDR1 and CDR2: SGHVS and FQNEAQ. The CDR3 extends over 16 amino acids.

This chain connects TRBV6-1 to TRBJ1-5; 11 bases are a match to TRBD1. The CDR3 is made up of 15 amino acids. V shed 6 bases, J shed 7 bases, and the junction held 8 bases outside the gene matches. Germline V lookup: CDR1 MNHNS, CDR2 SASEGT. For the CDR3, the DNA is TGTGCCAGCAGACCCGGGACAGGGGGTTACCAGCCCCAGCATTTT. Translation: CASRPGTGGYQPQHF.

This clonotype was recorded many times. The chain employs TRBV20-1 and TRBJ1-3; D unresolved. V was pared by 4 bases and J by 3 bases, with 4 bases between. Germline CDR1 DFQATT, CDR2 SNEGSKA (reference sequence). This CDR3 is 11 amino acids long. CDR3 loop: CSANRGNTIYF. The CDR3 region has the DNA TGCAGTGCTAACCGTGGAAACACCATATATTTT.

This clonotype was recorded many times. J is TRBJ2-5 and V is TRBV11-2; no reliable D call. V was cut by 11 bases and J by 5 bases, with 18 bases left in between. This CDR3 contains 13 residues. In germline, CDR1 is SGHAT, CDR2 FQNNGV. CDR3 residues: CASRVYLEETQYF. Written as DNA, the CDR3 is TGTGCCTCGAGAGTATACCTAGAGGAGACCCAGTACTTC.

This clonotype has at least ten counts. The V call is TRBV30, the J call TRBJ2-7; 7 bases map to TRBD1. CDR3 length: 12 amino acids. The V gene's germline CDR1 is GTSNPN and CDR2 SVGIG (reference sequence). J lost 6 bases, V lost 5 bases, and 7 bases had no gene match. CDR3 DNA: TGTGCCTGGGATGACAGGGTGGGCGAGCAGTACTTC. It translates to CAWDDRVGEQYF.

This clonotype was recorded many times. The V call is TRBV12-3 or TRBV12-4, the J call TRBJ1-1; TRBD1 matches at 7 bases. The CDR3 loop spans 11 amino acids. Unmatched junction bases numbered 5, after V lost 7 bases and J lost 9 bases. CDR3 nucleotide sequence: TGTGCCAGCATCGAGGGACAGCAAGCTTTCTTT. Translation gives CASIEGQQAFF.

J is TRBJ1-1 and V is TRBV3-1, with D tentatively TRBD1 (5 bases). V was clipped by 9 bases and J by 1 base, with 18 bases between them. The CDR3 is 15 residues long. The germline gives CDR1 LGHDT, CDR2 YNNKEL (reference sequence). The CDR3 coding sequence is TGTGCCAGACGGGACCTCCTTAGTGGGAACACTGAAGCTTTCTTT. This gives the protein CARRDLLSGNTEAFF.

This clonotype appeared many times. The chain combines TRBV25-1 with TRBJ2-7, with D perhaps TRBD1 or TRBD2 (7 bases each). The CDR3 has 14 residues. Germline V gene lookup returns CDR1 MGHDK and CDR2 SYGVNS. V lost 8 bases and J 3 bases, leaving 17 bases between the germline ends. The CDR3 loop is CASGGGRGIYEQYF. DNA of the CDR3: TGTGCCAGCGGGGGGGGCAGGGGGATCTACGAGCAGTACTTC.